One sample yielded the 29 T cell receptor beta chains listed below, sequenced in a study of identical twins. Using its own MiXCR run on the 5' RACE reads, TCRdb lists one record per CDR3 protein. The sample holds about 790,000 distinct CDR3 sequences, over 15% seen once. This same sample was also taken into another study, of T cells expressing NK-cell markers.

Sequencing was performed on PBMCs. All receptors come from a woman younger than 35 in good health.

The chain recombines TRBV7-9 with TRBJ2-2; D is possibly TRBD1 or TRBD2 (5 bases each). Per the germline V gene, CDR1 is SEHNR and CDR2 is FQNEAQ (reference sequence). This CDR3 is 15 amino acids long. Trimming shortened V by 1 base and J by 7 bases, and 13 bases separated the two germline ends. CDR3 loop: CASSLDGLQGGELFF. DNA of the CDR3: TGTGCCAGCAGCTTAGATGGACTCCAGGGCGGGGAGCTGTTTTTT. Full variable domain (outside the CDR3, taken from reference TRBV7-9 and TRBJ2-2): DTGVSQNPRHKITKRGQNVTFRCDPISEHNRLYWYRQTLGQGPEFLTYFQNEAQLEKSRLLSDRFSAERPKGSFSTLEIQRTEQGDSAMYLCASSLDGLQGGELFFGEGSRLTVL.

This clonotype showed up just a few times. The rearrangement joins TRBV6-1 to TRBJ2-7; 7 bases match TRBD2. Trimming cost V 5 bases and J 2 bases; bases outside gene matches: 6. The CDR3 spans 14 residues. CDR1 is MNHNS, CDR2 SASEGT, per germline. CDR3 DNA: TGTGCCAGCAGTAATACGGGGGGAACCTACGAGCAGTACTTC. Protein product: CASSNTGGTYEQYF.

This clonotype was seen more than once but under ten times. The genes are TRBV10-3 and TRBJ2-1; TRBD1 aligns across 7 bases. Germline values: CDR1 ENHRY, CDR2 SYGVKD. The CDR3 runs 12 residues. V dropped 8 bases and J dropped 6; count of bases not matched to a gene: 4. The CDR3 DNA is TGTGCCATCGGAGCAGGGGGCAATGAGCAGTTCTTC. Translated, it gives CAIGAGGNEQFF.

V and J are TRBV20-1 and TRBJ2-1; 11 nucleotides match TRBD2. Germline assignment: CDR1 DFQATT and CDR2 SNEGSKA (reference sequence). CDR3 length: 15 amino acids. The J segment lost 10 bases and the V segment lost 4 bases, leaving 12 bases of the junction unmatched. The CDR3 bases are TGCAGTGCTATAAAGACTAGCGGGATTTTGGGGGAGCAGTTCTTC. It specifies CSAIKTSGILGEQFF.

V and J are TRBV3-1 and TRBJ1-2; D is perhaps TRBD1 (6 bases). Trimming left V 0 bases short and J 4 bases short, with 9 bases between. This CDR3 is 14 amino acids long. Germline V lookup: CDR1 LGHDT, CDR2 YNNKEL (reference sequence). Here the CDR3 reads CASSQEGGFYGYTF. The DNA for the CDR3 is TGTGCCAGCAGCCAAGAAGGGGGGTTCTATGGCTACACCTTC. Together with reference TRBV3-1 and TRBJ1-2, the CDR3 gives the full variable domain: DTAVSQTPKYLVTQMGNDKSIKCEQNLGHDTMYWYKQDSKKFLKIMFSYNNKELIINETVPNRFSPKSPDKAHLNLHINSLELGDSAVYFCASSQEGGFYGYTFGSGTRLTVV.

This clonotype was recorded many times. V usage is TRBV5-1 and J usage is TRBJ1-2; TRBD1 matches 7 bases. From germline, CDR1 is SGHRS and CDR2 YFSETQ. After removal of 4 bases from V and 5 bases from J, the junction contained 5 bases not matched to a gene. The CDR3 length is 13 residues. The CDR3 sequence: CASSQTGVYGYTF. CDR3 bases: TGCGCCAGCAGCCAAACAGGGGTTTATGGCTACACCTTC. The variable domain in full, completed from reference TRBV5-1 and TRBJ1-2, reads KAGVTQTPRYLIKTRGQQVTLSCSPISGHRSVSWYQQTPGQGLQFLFEYFSETQRNKGNFPGRFSGRQFSNSRSEMNVSTLELGDSALYLCASSQTGVYGYTFGSGTRLTVV.

This clonotype was found a few times. This chain joins TRBV6-1 and TRBJ1-3; possibly TRBD1 for D (5 bases). V shed 6 bases and J shed 0 bases, with 9 bases lying between them. The CDR3 extends over 14 amino acids. The germline V gene has CDR1 MNHNS and CDR2 SASEGT. DNA of the CDR3: TGTGCCAGCAGCATACAGGACTCTGGAAACACCATATATTTT. Amino acid sequence: CASSIQDSGNTIYF.

The sample holds a few counts of this clonotype. The chain carries TRBV6-2 or TRBV6-3 and TRBJ2-1; 12 nucleotides agree with TRBD2. This CDR3 is 16 amino acids long. The ends lost 4 bases at V and 11 bases at J; junction bases unmatched: 12. CDR1 is MNHEY and CDR2 is SVGEGT in the germline V gene. CDR3 sequence: CASSFSASGRASQQFF. DNA of the CDR3: TGTGCCAGCAGTTTTTCTGCTAGCGGGAGGGCCTCACAGCAGTTCTTC.

V is TRBV6-5 and J is TRBJ2-3, with no clear D. V lost 4 bases, J lost 6 bases, and 5 bases lay in between. Germline CDR1 MNHEY, CDR2 SVGAGI. The CDR3 totals 11 residues. The CDR3 loop is CASSSMDTQYF. The CDR3 DNA sequence: TGTGCCAGCAGTTCCATGGATACGCAGTATTTT.

This clonotype came up a few times. The chain joins TRBV9 to TRBJ2-3; 7 bases are shared with TRBD2. The length of the CDR3 is 15 residues. The germline gives CDR1 SGDLS, CDR2 YYNGEE. With V trimmed by 4 bases and J by 6 bases, 11 bases remained unmatched. This CDR3 reads CASSPLAMAQDTQYF. CDR3 DNA: TGTGCCAGCAGCCCACTAGCGATGGCACAGGATACGCAGTATTTT.

This chain connects TRBV12-3 or TRBV12-4 to TRBJ1-1; 10 bases match TRBD1. This CDR3 spans 14 amino acids. V lost 3 bases and J lost 11; bases outside the gene matches: 9. CDR3 in DNA: TGTGCCAGCAGTTTCGGAAGGGACAGGGGTTTTGCTTTCTTT. It is translated as CASSFGRDRGFAFF.

The V and J genes are TRBV12-3 or TRBV12-4 and TRBJ2-7; D remains ambiguous. Trimming stripped 3 bases from V and 5 bases from J, with 20 bases between. This CDR3 contains 16 residues. This CDR3 reads CASSFPTSATTNEQYF. The CDR3 DNA is TGTGCCAGCAGTTTCCCGACCTCGGCGACGACGAACGAGCAGTACTTC.

This clonotype has a handful of counts. The gene calls are TRBV5-1 and TRBJ2-7; 7 nucleotides line up with TRBD1. V gave up 6 bases and J gave up 1 base; unmatched junction bases: 4. Germline V lookup: CDR1 SGHRS, CDR2 YFSETQ. The CDR3 spans 13 residues. The CDR3 region has the DNA TGCGCCAGCATGGCAGGGGGATCCTACGAGCAGTACTTC. Its protein is CASMAGGSYEQYF.

V and J are TRBV11-2 and TRBJ2-1; D unresolved. CDR1 SGHAT and CDR2 FQNNGV come from the germline V gene. V was shortened by 6 bases and J by 4 bases, with 16 bases between the two germline ends. The CDR3 spans 15 residues. The CDR3 reads CASRTIRVQYNEQFF. The DNA for the CDR3 is TGTGCCAGCAGGACCATCCGAGTACAGTACAATGAGCAGTTCTTC.

The chain combines TRBV7-9 with TRBJ1-2; possibly TRBD1 for D (6 bases). V shed 2 bases and J shed 6 bases, with 16 bases lying between them. This CDR3 region has 15 residues. Germline loops: CDR1 SEHNR, CDR2 FQNEAQ (reference sequence). The CDR3 nucleotides are TGTGCCAGCAGCTTATGGGCAGGGGAGAAAAATGGCTACACCTTC. Protein sequence: CASSLWAGEKNGYTF.

This clonotype was seen more than once but under ten times. The V gene is TRBV12-3 or TRBV12-4, the J gene TRBJ2-5; 7 bases agree with TRBD1. V lost 6 bases, J lost 3 bases, and 4 bases stayed unmatched. The CDR3 length is 13 residues. The CDR3 DNA is TGTGCCAGCAGGGCCGGGACAGAAGAGACCCAGTACTTC. Translation gives CASRAGTEETQYF.

The genes are TRBV27 and TRBJ2-1; D is possibly TRBD1 (5 bases). The V gene lost 2 bases and the J gene lost 5 bases, with 10 bases spanning the gap. Per the germline V gene, CDR1 is MNHEY and CDR2 is SMNVEV (reference sequence). This CDR3 has 14 amino acids. CDR3 nucleotides: TGTGCCAGCAGTTTACAGGGTTATAACAATGAGCAGTTCTTC. Protein: CASSLQGYNNEQFF.

This chain connects TRBV6-1 to TRBJ1-6; D possibly corresponds to TRBD1 (6 bases). The V gene lost 7 bases and the J gene lost 3 bases, with 13 bases spanning the gap. Germline loops: CDR1 MNHNS, CDR2 SASEGT. The CDR3 runs 15 residues. The CDR3 reads CASKNRASYNSPLHF. The CDR3 DNA reads as TGTGCCAGCAAGAACAGGGCCAGCTATAATTCACCCCTCCACTTT.

The genes are TRBV6-2 or TRBV6-3 and TRBJ2-2; D possibly uses TRBD1 or TRBD2 (5 bases each). Looked up from germline, CDR1 is MNHEY and CDR2 is SVGEGT. The length of the CDR3 is 18 residues. V lost 3 bases and J 3 bases, leaving 20 bases between the germline ends. The CDR3 region has the DNA TGTGCCAGCAGTTATCCGGGGCCCCACACCGTATACACCGGGGAGCTGTTTTTT. It yields the protein CASSYPGPHTVYTGELFF.

This clonotype came up a few times. The chain couples TRBV6-5 to TRBJ2-7, with D perhaps given as TRBD1 or TRBD2 (6 bases each). This CDR3 contains 15 residues. Trimming took off 2 bases at V and 3 bases at J, with 14 bases between the two ends. CDR1 and CDR2 (germline): MNHEY, SVGAGI. The CDR3 region is CASSYGGVRGYEQYF. The CDR3 nucleotides are TGTGCCAGCAGTTACGGCGGGGTCAGGGGCTACGAGCAGTACTTC.

The rearrangement joins TRBV6-1 to TRBJ2-7; 7 bases are a match to TRBD1. There are 15 residues in the CDR3. V shed 5 bases and J 3 bases; nucleotides not matched to a gene: 10. Germline V gene data show CDR1 as MNHNS and CDR2 as SASEGT. The CDR3 nucleotides read TGTGCCAGCAGTCCAAGACAGGGAAACCTCTACGAGCAGTACTTC. Its translation: CASSPRQGNLYEQYF.

This sequence joins TRBV20-1 and TRBJ2-7, with 15 positions matching TRBD2. Germline CDR1 and CDR2: DFQATT and SNEGSKA (reference sequence). The ends lost 3 bases at V and 0 bases at J; junction bases unmatched: 9. The CDR3 loop spans 18 amino acids. The CDR3 here is CSARTPGLAGGTSYEQYF. CDR3 in DNA: TGCAGTGCTAGGACCCCGGGACTAGCGGGAGGAACCTCCTACGAGCAGTACTTC.

This clonotype occurred many times. The gene calls are TRBV5-6 and TRBJ2-1; 9 nucleotides line up with TRBD2. The germline CDR1 and CDR2 sequences are SGHDT and YYEEEE. J gave up 6 bases and V 5 bases, and 12 bases lay outside the gene matches. This CDR3 comprises 16 residues. CDR3: CASRKLLAGLGNEQFF. The CDR3 DNA reads as TGTGCCAGCAGGAAGCTCCTAGCGGGGTTGGGCAATGAGCAGTTCTTC.

This clonotype showed up just a few times. The J gene is TRBJ2-2, the V gene TRBV4-3; 9 bases line up with TRBD1. In germline, CDR1 is LGHNA, CDR2 YSLEER. This CDR3 has 17 residues. V shed 4 bases and J 7 bases; nucleotides not matched to a gene: 13. The CDR3 DNA sequence: TGCGCCAGCAGCCCCCTACAGGGGGCGAACGAAGGCGGGGAGCTGTTTTTT. This gives the protein CASSPLQGANEGGELFF.

V and J are TRBV20-1 and TRBJ1-2, with 7 bases fitting TRBD1. CDR3 length equals 13 residues. The V segment lost 6 bases and the J segment 8 bases; nucleotides outside the gene matches: 12. CDR1 and CDR2 (germline): DFQATT, SNEGSKA (reference sequence). The CDR3 nucleotides read TGCAGTGCCCAACCTCAGGGGGTAGGAGGCTACACCTTC. This sequence encodes CSAQPQGVGGYTF.

This clonotype was counted only a few times. CDR3 DNA sequence: TGCAGCGTTATGAAGGGATGGGACACTGAAGCTTTCTTT. It codes for CSVMKGWDTEAFF. The genes are TRBV29-1 and TRBJ1-1; D is uncertain. The CDR3 contains 13 residues. Germline V CDR1 and CDR2: SQVTM, ANQGSEA. Trimming removed 5 bases at V and 3 bases at J, with 13 bases between.

This clonotype occurred a few times. This chain uses TRBV3-1 with TRBJ1-1; D is uncertain. V was trimmed by 2 bases and J by 3 bases, leaving 7 bases between them. CDR1 is LGHDT and CDR2 is YNNKEL in the germline V gene (reference sequence). The CDR3 loop spans 13 amino acids. CDR3: CASSQKGHTEAFF. The CDR3 DNA sequence: TGTGCCAGCAGCCAAAAGGGCCACACTGAAGCTTTCTTT.

This clonotype was counted only a few times. The V call is TRBV4-3, the J call TRBJ2-7; D gene unclear. The CDR3 length is 14 residues. Germline-derived CDR1 and CDR2 are LGHNA and YSLEER. V was shortened by 0 bases and J by 0 bases, with 6 bases between the two germline ends. The DNA of the CDR3 is TGCGCCAGCAGCCAAGATTTGCCCTCCTACGAGCAGTACTTC. Translated, it gives CASSQDLPSYEQYF.

This clonotype occurred a few times. This sequence joins TRBV28 and TRBJ2-7; D unclear. Trimming took off 3 bases at V and 0 bases at J, with 9 bases between the two ends. This CDR3 is 14 amino acids long. The germline CDR1 and CDR2 sequences are MDHEN and SYDVKM. CDR3 DNA: TGTGCCAGCAGTTTGATGAAGAGCTCCTACGAGCAGTACTTC. Protein product: CASSLMKSSYEQYF.